This TCR beta chain was sequenced in a study of Tregs in tolerant kidney transplant recipients. With regard to this clone: Its matching antigen is unknown.

CD4+CD25+CD127- Tregs, CD4+CD25- non-Tregs, CD4 and CD8 cells were sorted. General study results and limits: The most relevant donor-specific Treg TCRbeta repertoire apparently came from expansion with activated donor B cells. Biological reproducibility was not directly addressed, but technical replication error appeared minimal. Findings come from small patient numbers and require larger validation.

The method was immunoSEQ multiplex PCR; TCRdb's version includes in-frame clones alone and lacks a portion of them. The sample has 110,000 or so clones, around nine tenths seen once. The TCR sequence derives from a human donor in good health. The material sequenced was CD4+ T cells from blood.

CDR3 sequence: CASSPRRGGLTDTQYF. CDR3 nucleotides: TGCGCCAGCAGCCCCCGGCGAGGGGGCCTCACAGATACGCAGTATTTT. V gene TRBV5-1 combines with J gene TRBJ2-3; TRBD1 matches 7 bases. The CDR3 is 16 amino acids. Germline V gives CDR1 SGHRS, CDR2 YFSETQ. V lost 4 bases to trimming and J lost 2 bases; unmatched junction nucleotides: 10.